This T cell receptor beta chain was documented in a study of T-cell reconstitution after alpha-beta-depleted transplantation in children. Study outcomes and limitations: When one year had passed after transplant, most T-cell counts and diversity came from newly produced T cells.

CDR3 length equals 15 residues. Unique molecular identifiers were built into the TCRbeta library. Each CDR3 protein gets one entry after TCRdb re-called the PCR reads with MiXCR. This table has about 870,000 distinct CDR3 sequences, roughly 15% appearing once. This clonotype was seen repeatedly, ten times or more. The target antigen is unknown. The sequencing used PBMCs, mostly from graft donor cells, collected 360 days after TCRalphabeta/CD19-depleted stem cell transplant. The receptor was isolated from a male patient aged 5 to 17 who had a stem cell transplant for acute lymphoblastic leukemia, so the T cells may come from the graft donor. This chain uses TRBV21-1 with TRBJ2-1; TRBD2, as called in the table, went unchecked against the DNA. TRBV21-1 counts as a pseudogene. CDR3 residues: CASSGLAGVQDEQFF. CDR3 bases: TGTGCCAGCAGCGGGCTAGCGGGAGTTCAGGATGAGCAGTTCTTC.